These 32 T cell receptor beta chains originate from one sample sequenced in a study of glioma-infiltrating T cells after dendritic cell vaccination. Assay: immunoSEQ multiplex PCR; the TCRdb copy retains only in-frame clones and omits some. The sample lists approximately 60,000 clones; 86% were seen once. Described time point: after dendritic cell vaccination, including at tumor progression/relapse. The input for sequencing was blood, taken after dendritic cell vaccination. These receptors all stem from a human donor with glioblastoma.

A single count supports this clone. The chain carries TRBV7-2 and TRBJ2-1, with D possibly matching TRBD1 (6 bases). This CDR3 region has 13 residues. Per germline, CDR1 SGHTA and CDR2 FQGNSA. V shed 7 bases and J shed 4 bases, with 11 bases lying between them. CDR3 loop: CASNRELYNEQFF. DNA for the CDR3: TGTGCCAGCAACAGGGAGTTGTACAATGAGCAGTTCTTC.

The chain uses TRBV15 and TRBJ2-7; the D gene is possibly TRBD2 (5 bases). V was pared by 6 bases and J by 2 bases, with 14 bases between. CDR3 length: 14 amino acids. Germline CDR1 reads LNHNV; CDR2 reads YYDKDF (reference sequence). In nucleotides, the CDR3 is TGTGCCACCAGGGATGTAGCGAGACCCTACGAGCAGTACTTC. This encodes CATRDVARPYEQYF. Looking up the rest from reference TRBV15 and TRBJ2-7 gives the full variable domain: DAMVIQNPRYQVTQFGKPVTLSCSQTLNHNVMYWYQQKSSQAPKLLFHYYDKDFNNEADTPDNFQSRRPNTSFCFLDIRSPGLGDTAMYLCATRDVARPYEQYFGPGTRLTVT.

The gene calls are TRBV11-2 and TRBJ1-1, with 7 positions matching TRBD1. CDR3 size: 19 residues. With V trimmed by 1 base and J by 4 bases, 18 bases remained unmatched. CDR1 is SGHAT and CDR2 is FQNNGV in the germline V gene. The CDR3 loop reads CASSLGPTGTAFGSTEAFF. In nucleotides, the CDR3 is TGTGCCAGCAGCTTAGGACCTACCGGGACAGCCTTTGGGAGCACTGAAGCTTTCTTT.

The gene calls are TRBV11-3 and TRBJ2-7; TRBD1 agrees at 8 bases. There are 15 residues in the CDR3. The V and J ends lost 0 bases and 3 bases, in that order; junction bases with no gene match: 4. CDR1 and CDR2 (germline): SGHNT, YENEEA. Written as DNA, the CDR3 is TGTGCCAGCAGCTTAGAAGGGACAGGAGTCTACGAGCAGTACTTC. Amino acid sequence: CASSLEGTGVYEQYF.

The V call is TRBV7-6, the J call TRBJ1-1; no firm D call. CDR3 length: 14 residues. Germline loops: CDR1 SGHVS, CDR2 FNYEAQ. V lost 3 bases, J lost 3 bases, and 11 bases lay in between. The CDR3 DNA follows: TGTGCCAGCAGCTTGTCCACCCGGGACACTGAAGCTTTCTTT. As protein: CASSLSTRDTEAFF. The full variable domain, in which reference TRBV7-6 and TRBJ1-1 provide the parts outside the CDR3, is GAGVSQSPRYKVTKRGQDVALRCDPISGHVSLYWYRQALGQGPEFLTYFNYEAQQDKSGLPNDRFSAERPEGSISTLTIQRTEQRDSAMYRCASSLSTRDTEAFFGQGTRLTVV.

The chain has TRBV28 and TRBJ1-1, with D perhaps matching TRBD1 (5 bases). The V end was cut by 1 base, the J end by 0 bases, with 6 bases between. Germline CDR1 and CDR2: MDHEN and SYDVKM. The CDR3 covers 14 residues. The chain's CDR3 is CASSLYRLNTEAFF. The CDR3 DNA is TGTGCCAGCAGTTTATACAGGTTGAACACTGAAGCTTTCTTT.

The gene calls are TRBV7-2 and TRBJ2-1; 7 bases agree with TRBD2. The V and J ends lost 10 bases and 3 bases, in that order; junction bases with no gene match: 9. The CDR3 covers 14 residues. Germline V gene lookup returns CDR1 SGHTA and CDR2 FQGNSA. As DNA, the CDR3 is TGTGCCACCGGACTTAGCGGGCTCTACAATGAGCAGTTCTTC. Translating gives CATGLSGLYNEQFF.

This clone showed up just once. The CDR3 loop reads CATTVNMADTQYF. In DNA, the CDR3 is TGTGCCACCACGGTCAATATGGCAGATACGCAGTATTTT. The chain couples TRBV6-1 to TRBJ2-3; D unresolved. Trimming shortened V by 10 bases and J by 4 bases, and 15 bases separated the two germline ends. The germline V gene has CDR1 MNHNS and CDR2 SASEGT. The CDR3 has 13 amino acids.

The genes are TRBV4-1 and TRBJ1-1; TRBD1 matches at 9 bases. CDR1 and CDR2 from the germline V gene are MGHRA and YSYEKL. The CDR3 contains 15 residues. Trimming at V came to 6 bases and at J to 0 bases, leaving 5 bases not matched to a gene. The CDR3 here is CASRLTGGMNTEAFF. The CDR3 region has the DNA TGCGCCAGCAGGCTAACAGGGGGCATGAACACTGAAGCTTTCTTT.

The rearrangement uses TRBV27 and TRBJ1-2, with D possibly being TRBD1 (5 bases). Trimming left V 10 bases short and J 1 base short, with 10 bases between. The germline CDR1 and CDR2 sequences are MNHEY and SMNVEV (reference sequence). This CDR3 region has 12 residues. The CDR3 here is CAIMDNNYGYTF. The CDR3 nucleotides are TGTGCCATTATGGACAATAACTATGGCTACACCTTC.

The chain has TRBV13 and TRBJ1-1; possible D gene TRBD1, 6 bases. This CDR3 is 17 amino acids long. Trimming shortened V by 0 bases and J by 1 base, and 15 bases separated the two germline ends. Germline CDR1 is PRHDT and CDR2 is FYEKMQ (reference sequence). The CDR3 protein is CASSLGHSGAPNTEAFF. The CDR3 region has the DNA TGTGCCAGCAGCTTAGGACACTCAGGGGCCCCGAACACTGAAGCTTTCTTT.

This clone came up once. CDR3: CASTDPGTGFNYGYTF. DNA for the CDR3: TGTGCCAGTACTGACCCCGGGACAGGATTTAACTATGGCTACACCTTC. The V call is TRBV19, the J call TRBJ1-2, with 8 nucleotides matching TRBD1. Germline trimming cut 7 bases from V and 1 base from J; bases unmatched to any gene: 11. CDR3 length: 16 residues. In germline, CDR1 is LNHDA, CDR2 SQIVND (reference sequence).

This chain links TRBV10-2 with TRBJ1-5; D is undetermined. The germline gives CDR1 WSHSY, CDR2 SAAADI. Trimming removed 6 bases at V and 3 bases at J, with 12 bases between. This CDR3 is built from 14 residues. For the CDR3, the DNA is TGCGCCAGCAGGGTCGAGGGCCTCAATCAGCCCCAGCATTTT. It specifies CASRVEGLNQPQHF.

This clone has only one observation. V is TRBV7-2 and J is TRBJ1-2; 9 bases map to TRBD1. The CDR3 is 15 residues long. Per the germline V gene, CDR1 is SGHTA and CDR2 is FQGNSA. V was pared by 1 base and J by 4 bases, with 4 bases of the junction left unmatched. The CDR3 coding sequence is TGTGCCAGCAGCTTAGGACAGGGGGGACTCTATGGCTACACCTTC. Translating it yields CASSLGQGGLYGYTF.

The rearrangement joins TRBV7-2 to TRBJ2-4, with TRBD2 identical over 9 bases. V dropped 1 base and J dropped 3; count of bases not matched to a gene: 7. The CDR3 runs to 17 residues. Germline V gives CDR1 SGHTA, CDR2 FQGNSA. Here the CDR3 reads CASSLGGAGGRKNIQYF. Written as DNA, the CDR3 is TGTGCCAGCAGCTTAGGAGGGGCGGGAGGGCGCAAAAACATTCAGTACTTC.

This chain uses TRBV29-1 with TRBJ1-2; 9 bases match TRBD1. This CDR3 comprises 15 residues. V dropped 0 bases and J dropped 6; count of bases not matched to a gene: 8. Germline V CDR1 and CDR2: SQVTM, ANQGSEA. For the CDR3, the DNA is TGCAGCGTTGAAGACCCGGGACAGGGACTCAATGGCTACACCTTC. Residues: CSVEDPGQGLNGYTF.

The chain recombines TRBV4-2 with TRBJ2-2; 9 nucleotides align to TRBD1. The V gene end was trimmed by 0 bases and the J gene end by 1 base; junction bases not matched to a gene: 9. This CDR3 region has 19 residues. Germline V lookup: CDR1 LGHNA, CDR2 YNFKEQ. CDR3 in amino acids: CASSQDRDRDPRNTGELFF. CDR3 in DNA: TGTGCCAGCAGCCAAGATCGGGACAGGGACCCAAGGAACACCGGGGAGCTGTTTTTT.

The J gene is TRBJ1-1, the V gene TRBV11-3; D unresolved. Germline CDR1 is SGHNT and CDR2 is YENEEA. Trimming cost V 5 bases and J 4 bases, with 20 bases left between them. CDR3 length: 16 residues. The DNA of the CDR3 is TGTGCCAGCAGCCCCCCCGGGGTCCGGGTGGGCACTGAAGCTTTCTTT. Encoded protein: CASSPPGVRVGTEAFF.

The chain couples TRBV19 to TRBJ2-2; TRBD2 matches 8 bases. This CDR3 has 14 amino acids. Germline trimming cut 6 bases from V and 5 bases from J; bases unmatched to any gene: 5. Germline V gene sequence: CDR1 LNHDA, CDR2 SQIVND (reference sequence). CDR3 sequence reads: CASRLSGKTGELFF. Written as DNA, the CDR3 is TGTGCCAGTAGGCTTAGCGGGAAGACCGGGGAGCTGTTTTTT.

CDR3 protein: CATSRTELQETQYF. For the CDR3, the DNA is TGTGCCACCAGCAGGACAGAACTTCAAGAGACCCAGTACTTC. The genes are TRBV15 and TRBJ2-5; tentatively, D is TRBD1 (5 bases). The germline CDR1 and CDR2 sequences are LNHNV and YYDKDF (reference sequence). Between the trimmed V and J ends, which lost 3 bases and 2 bases, there was a span of 10 bases. The CDR3 is 14 amino acids.

The chain employs TRBV7-9 and TRBJ1-5, with 10 bases fitting TRBD1. The V and J ends lost 7 bases and 4 bases, in that order; junction bases with no gene match: 7. Germline V gives CDR1 SEHNR, CDR2 FQNEAQ (reference sequence). This CDR3 is 15 amino acids long. The CDR3 is CASTEGQGRNQPQHF. The CDR3, as DNA: TGTGCCAGCACTGAGGGACAGGGGAGGAATCAGCCCCAGCATTTT.

This chain uses TRBV2 with TRBJ2-5, with 7 bases lining up with TRBD1. CDR3 length: 13 amino acids. V shed 10 bases and J 3 bases; nucleotides not matched to a gene: 8. The germline gives CDR1 SNHLY, CDR2 FYNNEI. CDR3: CAIRRTGKETQYF. CDR3 in DNA: TGTGCCATAAGACGGACAGGAAAAGAGACCCAGTACTTC.

The CDR3 region is CASSPSAENEKLFF. The CDR3 DNA reads as TGTGCCAGCTCACCAAGTGCGGAGAATGAAAAACTGTTTTTT. The J gene is TRBJ1-4, the V gene TRBV18; D uncertain. Germline assignment: CDR1 KGHSH and CDR2 LQKENI. The ends were cut back, 2 bases at V and 5 bases at J, with 9 bases in the middle. The CDR3 contains 14 residues.

This clone was observed a single time. The chain joins TRBV19 to TRBJ1-1; perhaps TRBD1 as D (5 bases). The CDR3 spans 14 residues. Germline V CDR1 and CDR2: LNHDA, SQIVND (reference sequence). With 5 bases removed from V and 3 bases from J, the gap between germline ends came to 13 bases. In DNA form, the CDR3 reads TGTGCCAGTAGTCGGCACGGGGGAGACACTGAAGCTTTCTTT. It encodes CASSRHGGDTEAFF.

The rearrangement uses TRBV13 and TRBJ1-4, with D possibly being TRBD1 (6 bases). CDR3 length equals 15 residues. Germline V CDR1 and CDR2: PRHDT, FYEKMQ (reference sequence). With 5 bases removed from V and 0 bases from J, the gap between germline ends came to 10 bases. The CDR3: CASSVRTATNEKLFF. For the CDR3, the DNA is TGTGCCAGCAGCGTCCGGACAGCAACTAATGAAAAACTGTTTTTT.

The sample holds a few counts of this clone. The chain has TRBV7-2 and TRBJ2-3; 7 bases line up with TRBD2. The CDR3 spans 16 residues. V shed 3 bases, J shed 4 bases, and the junction held 10 bases outside the gene matches. Per the germline V gene, CDR1 is SGHTA and CDR2 is FQGNSA. CDR3 nucleotides: TGTGCCAGCAGCTTGGGCGGGAGAGTGAGGGCAGATACGCAGTATTTT. It encodes CASSLGGRVRADTQYF.

This chain connects TRBV7-8 to TRBJ1-3; D is uncertain. V lost 5 bases, J lost 0 bases, and 14 bases lay in between. The CDR3 is 16 amino acids. Germline lookup yields CDR1 SGHVS and CDR2 FQNEAQ. This chain's CDR3 is CASSATSTRSGNTIYF. The CDR3 coding sequence is TGTGCCAGCAGCGCTACCTCAACCCGCTCTGGAAACACCATATATTTT.

The rearrangement links TRBV7-2 to TRBJ1-1; the D is unclear. Germline V gives CDR1 SGHTA, CDR2 FQGNSA. This CDR3 comprises 13 residues. The V and J ends lost 7 bases and 4 bases respectively, with 13 bases between them. The DNA of the CDR3 is TGTGCCAGCACCGAGGGAATGGGCACTGAAGCTTTCTTT. As protein: CASTEGMGTEAFF. Complete variable domain (other parts from reference TRBV7-2 and TRBJ1-1): GAGVSQSPSNKVTEKGKDVELRCDPISGHTALYWYRQSLGQGLEFLIYFQGNSAPDKSGLPSDRFSAERTGGSVSTLTIQRTQQEDSAVYLCASTEGMGTEAFFGQGTRLTVV.

The V and J genes are TRBV11-2 and TRBJ1-4, with 9 nucleotides matching TRBD1. CDR3 size: 15 residues. Germline V CDR1 and CDR2: SGHAT, FQNNGV. V lost 4 bases to trimming and J lost 7 bases; unmatched junction nucleotides: 7. The CDR3 loop reads CASSSRTDRGEKLFF. The CDR3 region has the DNA TGTGCCAGCAGCTCCAGGACGGACAGGGGTGAAAAACTGTTTTTT.

V usage is TRBV7-9 and J usage is TRBJ2-6; D is undetermined. The CDR3 contains 12 residues. V shed 3 bases and J shed 5 bases, with 2 bases lying between them. The germline V gene has CDR1 SEHNR and CDR2 FQNEAQ (reference sequence). CDR3 residues: CASSFRANVLTF. Written as DNA, the CDR3 is TGTGCCAGCAGCTTTAGGGCCAACGTCCTGACTTTC.

This clone was seen a single time. The gene calls are TRBV7-2 and TRBJ1-1; TRBD1 matches 7 bases. The J segment lost 1 base and the V segment lost 4 bases, leaving 3 bases of the junction unmatched. This CDR3 is 14 amino acids long. CDR1 and CDR2 (germline): SGHTA, FQGNSA. CDR3 sequence: CASSYKGANTEAFF. In DNA, the CDR3 is TGTGCCAGCAGCTATAAGGGGGCGAACACTGAAGCTTTCTTT.

This chain uses TRBV6-6 with TRBJ1-5, with a possible D match to TRBD1 (6 bases). CDR3 length equals 14 residues. Germline V gene data show CDR1 as MNHNY and CDR2 as SVGAGI (reference sequence). Trimming shortened V by 6 bases and J by 1 base, and 10 bases separated the two germline ends. The chain's CDR3 is CASRPDRSNQPQHF. CDR3 nucleotides: TGTGCCAGCAGACCCGACAGGAGCAATCAGCCCCAGCATTTT.